This entry lists 11 T cell receptor beta chains sequenced from one sample in a study of cytomegalovirus exposure and HLA in healthy donors. Libraries were prepared by immunoSEQ multiplex PCR; TCRdb keeps only in-frame clonotypes and omits some of them. The sample carries around 160,000 clones, less than 95% recorded once. Sample: PBMCs. The source is a woman younger than 35 in good health and CMV-seropositive.

The chain carries TRBV7-2 and TRBJ2-4; no definite D call. CDR1 is SGHTA and CDR2 is FQGNSA in the germline V gene. The CDR3 covers 14 residues. The V and J ends lost 1 base and 0 bases respectively, with 4 bases between them. The CDR3 spells CASSLGVAKNIQYF. The DNA of the CDR3 is TGTGCCAGCAGCTTAGGAGTAGCCAAAAACATTCAGTACTTC.

The chain links TRBV28 to TRBJ2-3; TRBD2 aligns across 15 bases. V trimming: 6 bases; J trimming: 3 bases; junction bases outside the gene matches: 13. Germline values: CDR1 MDHEN, CDR2 SYDVKM. The length of the CDR3 is 19 residues. The CDR3 loop is CASRVSGGLAGGLTDTQYF. The CDR3 bases are TGTGCCAGCAGAGTTTCTGGCGGACTAGCGGGAGGGCTAACAGATACGCAGTATTTT.

The genes are TRBV5-1 and TRBJ1-2; the D gene is possibly TRBD1 (6 bases). Germline CDR1 is SGHRS and CDR2 is YFSETQ. V was shortened by 4 bases and J by 2 bases, with 12 bases between the two germline ends. There are 14 residues in the CDR3. Written as DNA, the CDR3 is TGCGCCAGCAGCCCGACGACAGGAAACTATGGCTACACCTTC. Translated: CASSPTTGNYGYTF.

The chain carries TRBV30 and TRBJ1-3; D is possibly TRBD1 (5 bases). V was cut by 5 bases and J by 4 bases, with 18 bases left in between. The germline CDR1 and CDR2 sequences are GTSNPN and SVGIG (reference sequence). The CDR3 totals 15 residues. CDR3 DNA sequence: TGTGCCTGGGAGGACCTTGGGGGGACCGGAAACACCATATATTTT. It codes for CAWEDLGGTGNTIYF.

This clone was seen more than once but under ten times. V usage is TRBV30 and J usage is TRBJ2-6, with D uncertain. Trimming removed 5 bases from V and 4 bases from J, with 12 bases in between. The CDR3 consists of 14 residues. Germline CDR1 reads GTSNPN; CDR2 reads SVGIG (reference sequence). The CDR3 DNA reads TGTGCCTGGCGGGTAGGTTCCGGGGCCAACGTCCTGACTTTC. Protein: CAWRVGSGANVLTF.

Points on this clone: Other DNA sequences in the same sample also yield this CDR3. This chain uses TRBV7-2 with TRBJ2-7, with D tentatively TRBD1 (6 bases). Germline V gives CDR1 SGHTA, CDR2 FQGNSA. Trimming removed 5 bases at V and 0 bases at J, with 11 bases between. The CDR3 runs 14 residues. The CDR3 protein is CASSAYRDSYEQYF. The CDR3 bases are TGTGCCAGCAGCGCCTACAGGGACTCCTACGAGCAGTACTTC.

The chain recombines TRBV28 with TRBJ2-7; D is unclear. Per germline, CDR1 MDHEN and CDR2 SYDVKM. Trimming pared 1 base from V and 2 bases from J, leaving 6 bases between. This CDR3 comprises 13 residues. CDR3 in amino acids: CASSLFGAYEQYF. The CDR3 nucleotides are TGTGCCAGCAGTTTATTCGGAGCCTACGAGCAGTACTTC.

This clone was detected only once. The chain has TRBV19 and TRBJ2-3; the D is unclear. This CDR3 contains 13 residues. Germline V gene sequence: CDR1 LNHDA, CDR2 SQIVND (reference sequence). The V gene lost 3 bases and the J gene lost 6 bases, with 10 bases spanning the gap. CDR3 sequence: CASSILLGDTQYF. The CDR3 bases are TGTGCCAGTAGTATTCTTCTCGGGGATACGCAGTATTTT.

This rearrangement joins TRBV6-4 to TRBJ2-2, with no clear D. The CDR3 is 14 residues long. The ends were cut back, 5 bases at V and 5 bases at J, with 12 bases in the middle. CDR1 and CDR2 from the germline V gene are MRHNA and SNTAGT. The CDR3 here is CASSTNTDTGELFF. Written as DNA, the CDR3 is TGTGCCAGCAGTACTAACACGGATACCGGGGAGCTGTTTTTT.

This rearrangement joins TRBV29-1 to TRBJ2-5; D perhaps matches TRBD1 (6 bases). The CDR3 contains 12 residues. V was pared by 6 bases and J by 4 bases, with 12 bases between. The germline CDR1 and CDR2 sequences are SQVTM and ANQGSEA. The CDR3 DNA reads TGCAGCGTGGCACAGGGACCAGAGACCCAGTACTTC. This sequence encodes CSVAQGPETQYF.

CDR3 DNA: TGCGCCAGCAGCCGGGGACTAGCGGGAGGAGAGACCCAGTACTTC. Translated, it gives CASSRGLAGGETQYF. The chain links TRBV5-1 to TRBJ2-5; 15 nucleotides align to TRBD2. The CDR3 spans 15 residues. Unmatched junction bases numbered 2, after V lost 4 bases and J lost 4 bases. Germline V CDR1 and CDR2: SGHRS, YFSETQ.